This T cell receptor (beta chain) was identified in a study of CD8 T cells in Susac syndrome. RNA in amounts of roughly 0.5 to 1 ug was reverse transcribed with random hexamers. immunoSEQ multiplex PCR amplified TCR beta CDR3 across 54 Vbeta, 13 Jbeta. TCRdb reprocessed the immunoSEQ multiplex PCR reads with MiXCR, giving one entry per CDR3 protein. Of 200,000 to 250,000 distinct CDR3 sequences in the sample, around 90% were seen once. The specimen sequenced was CD8+ T cells from PBMCs. This receptor was obtained from a human donor with multiple sclerosis.

The CDR3 DNA follows: TGCAGTGCTAGAAGTCAACTAGGATCCTACAATGAGCAGTTCTTC. Translating gives CSARSQLGSYNEQFF. V is TRBV20-1 and J is TRBJ2-1; weak D call: TRBD2 (5 bases). Per the germline V gene, CDR1 is DFQATT and CDR2 is SNEGSKA (reference sequence). The CDR3 contains 15 residues. Trimming shortened V by 2 bases and J by 1 base, and 12 bases separated the two germline ends.